A selection of T cell receptor beta chains follows, all from one sample in a study of blood T cell repertoires in COVID-19. Measured with immunoSEQ multiplex PCR; TCRdb has only the in-frame clones, and not every one. This sample yields about 250,000 clones, of which approximately 88% are seen a single time; around 0.8% belongs to the top ten. Sequences were obtained from peripheral blood. Source of these receptors: a woman aged 25 to 39 with acute or convalescent COVID-19. Both conserved end residues are part of each CDR3. The order of the fields is J gene, D gene, clone size, V gene, CDR3 protein, CDR3 DNA. A D gene is named only where the DNA matches it firmly. Size values are once, few and many counts, or a class for expanded clones, and some rows have none.

TRBJ2-1 NA NA TRBV9 CASSVGASNEQFF TGTGCCAGCAGCGTAGGAGCCTCCAATGAGCAGTTCTTC
TRBJ2-3 TRBD1 NA TRBV24-1 CATSEGGQGTDTQYF TGTGCCACCAGTGAGGGGGGACAGGGCACAGATACGCAGTATTTT
TRBJ1-2 TRBD1 NA TRBV19 CASSPGQAAYGYTF TGTGCCAGTAGTCCTGGACAGGCCGCCTATGGCTACACCTTC
TRBJ2-3 TRBD2 NA TRBV9 CASSVASGTTTDTQYF TGTGCCAGCAGCGTGGCTAGCGGGACCACCACAGATACGCAGTATTTT
TRBJ2-7 NA few TRBV27 CASSFSISYEQYF TGTGCCAGCAGTTTTAGCATCTCCTACGAGCAGTACTTC
TRBJ1-2 NA NA TRBV14 CASSQGDRIGARRGYTF TGTGCCAGCAGCCAGGGAGACAGGATAGGGGCTAGGCGTGGCTACACCTTC
TRBJ2-1 NA NA TRBV19 CASSIKRVGEQFF TGTGCCAGTAGTATTAAGCGGGTAGGCGAGCAGTTCTTC
TRBJ2-3 TRBD2 once TRBV4-3 CASSQEGGLAFADTQYF TGCGCCAGCAGCCAAGAGGGGGGACTAGCGTTTGCAGATACGCAGTATTTT
TRBJ2-7 TRBD2 NA TRBV27 CATKIAGGREQYF TGTGCCACCAAAATAGCGGGAGGACGGGAGCAGTACTTC
TRBJ2-1 TRBD2 NA TRBV20-1 CSTSKRSGRSYNEQFF TGCAGTACTAGTAAAAGGAGCGGGAGATCCTACAATGAGCAGTTCTTC
TRBJ1-1 TRBD1 NA TRBV5-1 CASSLGGQANTEAFF TGCGCCAGCAGCTTGGGGGGACAGGCGAACACTGAAGCTTTCTTT
TRBJ2-7 NA NA TRBV3-1/TRBV3-2 CASSQVSAYEQYF TGTGCCAGCAGCCAAGTTTCCGCCTACGAGCAGTACTTC
TRBJ2-1 TRBD2 NA TRBV19 CASKTSGVNNEQFF TGTGCCAGCAAGACTAGCGGGGTGAACAATGAGCAGTTCTTC
TRBJ1-1 NA NA TRBV21-1 CASSRLTGGNTEAFF TGTGCCAGCAGCAGATTGACAGGAGGGAACACTGAAGCTTTCTTT
TRBJ1-4 NA NA TRBV19 CASSIGQLNEKLFF TGTGCCAGTAGTATCGGACAGCTTAATGAAAAACTGTTTTTT
TRBJ1-2 TRBD1 NA TRBV5-1 CASSLDSGRGAYGYTF TGCGCCAGCAGCCTCGACTCGGGCAGGGGGGCCTATGGCTACACCTTC
TRBJ2-7 NA NA TRBV27 CASRLTGANYEQYF TGTGCCAGCCGTCTGACAGGAGCCAACTACGAGCAGTACTTC
TRBJ2-1 TRBD2 NA TRBV6-2/TRBV6-3 CASSYSGPFAGGVNEQFF TGTGCCAGCAGTTACTCCGGTCCGTTCGCGGGAGGTGTTAATGAGCAGTTCTTC
TRBJ2-7 TRBD1 NA TRBV23-1 CASSHPPGTGFYEQYF TGCGCCAGCAGTCACCCCCCCGGGACAGGATTCTACGAGCAGTACTTC
TRBJ1-1 NA once TRBV4-3 CASSQEGRGDTEAFF TGCGCCAGCAGCCAAGAGGGACGGGGGGACACTGAAGCTTTCTTT
TRBJ1-2 TRBD1 NA TRBV2 CASTPSWTGAIGYTF TGTGCCAGCACCCCTTCGTGGACAGGGGCTATTGGCTACACCTTC
TRBJ2-3 NA NA TRBV10-1 CASSDYTDTQYF TGCGCCAGCAGTGACTACACAGATACGCAGTATTTT
TRBJ2-1 TRBD2 NA TRBV3-1/TRBV3-2 CASSRKWGTSGSHEQFF TGTGCCAGCAGCCGAAAATGGGGCACTAGCGGGAGCCATGAGCAGTTCTTC
TRBJ2-1 NA NA TRBV27 CASSLRRNSYNEQFF TGTGCCAGCAGTTTAAGGCGGAACTCCTACAATGAGCAGTTCTTC
TRBJ2-7 NA NA TRBV19 CASSPQGNPYEQYF TGTGCCAGTAGTCCGCAGGGGAACCCCTACGAGCAGTACTTC
TRBJ2-7 NA NA TRBV11-2 CASSRLPGTPGSYEQYF TGTGCCAGCAGCCGACTTCCCGGGACACCGGGCTCCTACGAGCAGTACTTC
TRBJ1-2 NA NA TRBV10-3 CAISESFSGVGYGYTF TGTGCCATCAGTGAGTCTTTTAGCGGGGTCGGATATGGCTACACCTTC
TRBJ1-5 TRBD1 few TRBV18 CASSRGPTGGKSNQPQHF TGTGCCAGCTCACGGGGGCCTACAGGGGGCAAAAGCAATCAGCCCCAGCATTTT